Below, 21 T cell receptor beta chains from the same sample are listed, as sequenced in a study of Tregs in tolerant kidney transplant recipients. Related graft donors supplied nonmyeloablative bone marrow transplants, and mixed chimerism was transient. Data came from immunoSEQ multiplex PCR; TCRdb stores just in-frame clones and leaves some out. The sample includes 54,000 or so clones, roughly nine tenths of them seen just once. The sequences come from CD8+ T cells from blood (PBMCs), collected 24 months after the transplant. These receptors all come from a human patient who received a combined kidney and bone marrow transplant. Some T cells may possibly be graft donor cells.

This clone was found once. V is TRBV9 and J is TRBJ2-5; 9 bases fit TRBD2. Gene TRBJ2-7 matches the end of the DNA better, so the J call may be wrong. CDR1 SGDLS and CDR2 YYNGEE come from the germline V gene. The CDR3 runs to 14 residues. The CDR3 reads CASSVGGRANEQYF. CDR3 in DNA: TGTGCCAGCAGCGTAGGCGGGAGGGCGAACGAGCAGTACTTC.

V usage is TRBV7-6 and J usage is TRBJ1-6, with 8 bases identical to TRBD1. From germline, CDR1 is SGHVS and CDR2 FNYEAQ. This CDR3 has 13 amino acids. J lost 8 bases, V lost 4 bases, and 1 base had no gene match. CDR3 region: CASSSGGYSPLHF. The CDR3 DNA is TGTGCCAGCAGCTCAGGGGGCTATTCACCCCTCCACTTT.

The chain recombines TRBV6-1 with TRBJ2-1; possibly TRBD2 for D (6 bases). Looked up from germline, CDR1 is MNHNS and CDR2 is SASEGT. The CDR3 is 13 amino acids. V was cut by 7 bases and J by 5 bases, with 12 bases left in between. The CDR3 DNA reads TGTGCCAGCATACCGGAGGGAAACAATGAGCAGTTCTTC. It codes for CASIPEGNNEQFF.

This rearrangement joins TRBV10-3 to TRBJ2-1, with 8 bases fitting TRBD2. With V trimmed by 0 bases and J by 0 bases, 7 bases remained unmatched. Per the germline V gene, CDR1 is ENHRY and CDR2 is SYGVKD. The CDR3 covers 18 residues. The CDR3 nucleotides read TGTGCCATCAGTGAGTCCCTACTGACTAGCGACTCCTACAATGAGCAGTTCTTC. Translated, it gives CAISESLLTSDSYNEQFF.

This clone was observed once. The chain links TRBV9 to TRBJ1-2; D remains ambiguous. Looked up from germline, CDR1 is SGDLS and CDR2 is YYNGEE. V gave up 1 base and J gave up 5 bases, with 18 bases separating them. CDR3 length: 16 amino acids. This chain's CDR3 is CASSVFPEAYEYGYTF. In DNA form, the CDR3 reads TGTGCCAGCAGCGTATTTCCAGAAGCGTATGAATATGGCTACACCTTC. Filled out from reference TRBV9 and TRBJ1-2, the complete variable domain reads DSGVTQTPKHLITATGQRVTLRCSPRSGDLSVYWYQQSLDQGLQFLIQYYNGEERAKGNILERFSAQQFPDLHSELNLSSLELGDSALYFCASSVFPEAYEYGYTFGSGTRLTVV.

This chain links TRBV9 with TRBJ2-7, with 7 bases matching TRBD2. V lost 0 bases and J lost 5; bases outside the gene matches: 5. This CDR3 is built from 14 residues. From germline, CDR1 is SGDLS and CDR2 YYNGEE. As DNA, the CDR3 is TGTGCCAGCAGCGTAGATGGGAGGGGAAACGAGCAGTACTTC. The encoded protein is CASSVDGRGNEQYF.

The chain uses TRBV9 and TRBJ2-3; 12 bases are shared with TRBD2. Per the germline V gene, CDR1 is SGDLS and CDR2 is YYNGEE. With 1 base clipped from V and 5 bases from J, the junction kept 14 bases outside the gene matches. The CDR3 has 19 amino acids. CDR3 in amino acids: CASSVPTEASGGAVDTQYF. The CDR3 region has the DNA TGTGCCAGCAGCGTACCAACAGAGGCTAGCGGGGGGGCCGTAGATACGCAGTATTTT.

The chain carries TRBV11-3 and TRBJ2-1; 9 positions match TRBD2. The CDR3 consists of 17 residues. Trimming cost V 5 bases and J 2 bases; bases outside gene matches: 10. CDR1 and CDR2 (germline): SGHNT, YENEEA. CDR3 DNA sequence: TGTGCCAGCAGCCCCCCGGGGCGGGAGGGTCCCTACAATGAGCAGTTCTTC. Protein product: CASSPPGREGPYNEQFF.

This chain connects TRBV27 to TRBJ2-1, with a tentative D call TRBD2 (6 bases). The CDR3 contains 16 residues. Looked up from germline, CDR1 is MNHEY and CDR2 is SMNVEV (reference sequence). V lost 4 bases and J 6 bases, leaving 19 bases between the germline ends. The CDR3 DNA reads TGTGCCAGCAGTTCCCCCAATATTCGGGGGTTCAATGAGCAGTTCTTC. Protein sequence: CASSSPNIRGFNEQFF.

This chain uses TRBV29-1 with TRBJ2-1; 12 bases line up with TRBD2. The V gene end was trimmed by 1 base and the J gene end by 9 bases; junction bases not matched to a gene: 4. This CDR3 has 14 amino acids. The V gene's germline CDR1 is SQVTM and CDR2 ANQGSEA. CDR3 nucleotides: TGCAGCGTTGAAGGACTAGCGGGAGCCTTTGAGCAGTTCTTC. It yields the protein CSVEGLAGAFEQFF.

The chain has TRBV9 and TRBJ2-1, with TRBD2 as a possible D gene (5 bases). Trimming left V 4 bases short and J 9 bases short, with 14 bases between. Germline-derived CDR1 and CDR2 are SGDLS and YYNGEE. CDR3 length: 13 amino acids. The CDR3 DNA reads TGTGCCAGCAGCCCCCTAGGCGGGTCTGAGCAGTTCTTC. This gives the protein CASSPLGGSEQFF.

Concerning this clone itself: The junction shows a germline mismatch at one end, possibly a read error. The identical CDR3 is also encoded by other nucleotide sequences in the sample. The rearrangement joins TRBV6-5 to TRBJ1-6; D is unresolved. This CDR3 region has 16 residues. CDR1 MNHEY and CDR2 SVGAGI come from the germline V gene. In nucleotides, the CDR3 is TGTGCCAGCAGTTACTCGACCGGAGCATATAATTCCCCCCTCCACTTT. It translates to CASSYSTGAYNSPLHF.

This sequence joins TRBV2 and TRBJ2-4, with D perhaps being TRBD1 or TRBD2 (6 bases each). The CDR3 is made up of 13 amino acids. V lost 10 bases and J 1 base, leaving 11 bases between the germline ends. The germline gives CDR1 SNHLY, CDR2 FYNNEI. CDR3 loop: CATRGLAKNIQYF. CDR3 bases: TGTGCCACCAGGGGACTTGCCAAAAACATTCAGTACTTC.

The J gene is TRBJ2-5, the V gene TRBV7-9, with TRBD2 identical over 7 bases. V was pared by 4 bases and J by 5 bases, with 16 bases of the junction left unmatched. Germline V gene data show CDR1 as SEHNR and CDR2 as FQNEAQ (reference sequence). There are 17 residues in the CDR3. The CDR3 DNA follows: TGTGCCAGCAGCTCCCCCCCGCTCAGGGAGGGTAGGGAGACCCAGTACTTC. Translation: CASSSPPLREGRETQYF.

The chain couples TRBV28 to TRBJ2-7; 9 bases align to TRBD1. Germline CDR1 and CDR2: MDHEN and SYDVKM. The junction had 6 bases not matched to a gene; V was cut back by 4 bases and J by 5 bases. CDR3 size: 14 residues. CDR3 protein: CASSSWTGVDEQYF. The DNA for the CDR3 is TGTGCCAGCAGTTCCTGGACAGGGGTGGACGAGCAGTACTTC.

This sequence joins TRBV27 and TRBJ2-1, with 9 bases that match TRBD1. From germline, CDR1 is MNHEY and CDR2 SMNVEV (reference sequence). The CDR3 consists of 14 residues. V lost 4 bases, J lost 4 bases, and 2 bases stayed unmatched. For the CDR3, the DNA is TGTGCCAGCAGTTCTGACAGGGGGTACAATGAGCAGTTCTTC. The encoded protein is CASSSDRGYNEQFF.

The V call is TRBV15, the J call TRBJ1-5, with D uncertain. The CDR3 runs to 15 residues. Per germline, CDR1 LNHNV and CDR2 YYDKDF (reference sequence). Trimming pared 5 bases from V and 4 bases from J, leaving 15 bases between. CDR3 nucleotide sequence: TGTGCCACCAGCCCGACGGTTGAGGGTAATCAGCCCCAGCATTTT. Its protein is CATSPTVEGNQPQHF.

In its sample, this clone was seen once. The chain uses TRBV4-2 and TRBJ2-7, with a possible D match to TRBD2 (5 bases). The V gene's germline CDR1 is LGHNA and CDR2 YNFKEQ. Deletions cut 4 bases from V and 0 bases from J, with 13 bases between. The CDR3 is 15 residues long. In DNA, the CDR3 is TGTGCCAGCAGCCCCGATAGCGAACCCTCCTACGAGCAGTACTTC. Its translation is CASSPDSEPSYEQYF.

This clone was seen just once. The chain employs TRBV5-8 and TRBJ1-1; D is uncertain. Germline CDR1 is SGHTS and CDR2 is YDEGEE. The CDR3 is 11 residues long. The V gene lost 2 bases and the J gene lost 8 bases, with 7 bases spanning the gap. In nucleotides, the CDR3 is TGTGCCAGCAGCTTTACGCGGGAAGCTTTCTTT. It specifies CASSFTREAFF.

The CDR3 DNA follows: TGTGCCTGGGGGGGGAAGGATGAAAAACTGTTTTTT. It codes for CAWGGKDEKLFF. The V and J genes are TRBV30 and TRBJ1-4, with a weak D call TRBD1 (5 bases). V was shortened by 5 bases and J by 6 bases, with 10 bases between the two germline ends. Germline values: CDR1 GTSNPN, CDR2 SVGIG (reference sequence). The CDR3 loop spans 12 amino acids.

This clone was seen only once. The rearrangement links TRBV9 to TRBJ2-2; no reliable D call. This CDR3 has 15 residues. Deletions cut 0 bases from V and 4 bases from J, with 10 bases between. Germline-derived CDR1 and CDR2 are SGDLS and YYNGEE. DNA of the CDR3: TGTGCCAGCAGCGTAGAGGCAGGCTTCACCGGGGAGCTGTTTTTT. Its protein is CASSVEAGFTGELFF.